Shown below are 3 T cell receptor beta chains from a single sample sequenced in a study of T cell clusters in autoimmune cytopenias. TRB rearrangements were amplified by touch-down multiplex PCR with mixed TRB-A/B primers. TCRdb re-analyzed the multiplex PCR reads; it lists each CDR3 protein once, without DNA. This sample's clone table lists 9,500 to 15,000 distinct CDR3 sequences. Each sample's input was 250 ng genomic DNA, roughly 40,000 genome equivalents. Sequenced sample: peripheral blood. The receptors shown here come from a human donor with an autoimmune cytopenia or autoimmune hepatitis (not recorded which).

The chain recombines TRBV5-1 with TRBJ2-6. Germline V gene lookup returns CDR1 SGHRS and CDR2 YFSETQ. The CDR3 has 20 amino acids. CDR3 protein: CASSIAYSRSQVSGANVLTF.

The V call is TRBV15, the J call TRBJ2-1; TCRdb reports TRBD2, a call that lacks DNA to check it against. The CDR3 contains 15 residues. Germline loops: CDR1 LNHNV, CDR2 YYDKDF (reference sequence). The chain's CDR3 is CATSRDRAGANEQFF.

The chain joins TRBV19 to TRBJ2-1; TCRdb selects TRBD1, and the lack of DNA leaves this call unchecked. The CDR3 runs to 16 residues. CDR1 LNHDA and CDR2 SQIVND come from the germline V gene (reference sequence). CDR3 sequence reads: CASSTHEGASYNEQFF.